This TCR beta chain was captured in a study of vaccination and CD4 T cells after COVID-19. Overall study context: Convalescent individuals numbered four females and six males, two being Hispanic.

Cultured CD4+ T-cell DNA underwent Oncomine TCR Beta short-read sequencing. TCRdb reprocessed the PCR reads via MiXCR and lists one record per CDR3 protein. This sample has over 10,000 distinct CDR3 sequences, with around 43% found just once. The germline V gene has CDR1 SGHRS and CDR2 YFSETQ. This CDR3 is built from 16 residues. The V segment lost 3 bases and the J segment 1 base; nucleotides outside the gene matches: 1. Treatment: approximately 9-day PBMC culture with coronavirus spike peptide pools or control peptides (ViraFEST assay). TCRs were sequenced by ViraFEST after antigen-specific T cells had been expanded with peptide pools. Worth noting for this clonotype: Its matching antigen is unknown.

This chain links TRBV5-1 with TRBJ2-5, with 15 bases lining up with TRBD2. Sequencing used CD4+ T cells from blood, cultured in vitro. The sequence came from a human donor who had recovered from COVID-19. The CDR3 DNA reads as TGCGCCAGCAGCTCGGGACTAGCGGGGGGCCAAGAGACCCAGTACTTC. Encoded protein: CASSSGLAGGQETQYF.